One sample yielded the 21 T cell receptor beta chains listed below, sequenced in a study of cytotoxic CD8 clonotypes in ibrutinib-treated CLL. Sequencing was performed with immunoSEQ multiplex PCR; in TCRdb, only in-frame clones are kept and a portion is missing. In the table there are about 330,000 clones, over 60% of which are singletons. The sample consisted of PBMCs, taken after 36 months of ibrutinib treatment. The receptors originated from a human donor with chronic lymphocytic leukemia.

The J gene is TRBJ1-2, the V gene TRBV6-6, with D tentatively TRBD1 (6 bases). V lost 11 bases and J 7 bases, leaving 17 bases between the germline ends. CDR1 is MNHNY and CDR2 is SVGAGI in the germline V gene (reference sequence). The CDR3 consists of 12 residues. CDR3 nucleotide sequence: TGTGCCTCCAAGGGGGGTTCGGGTGGCTACACCTTC. As protein: CASKGGSGGYTF.

This chain connects TRBV9 to TRBJ2-7; 14 bases match TRBD2. In germline, CDR1 is SGDLS, CDR2 YYNGEE. The CDR3 is 16 amino acids. Trimming at V came to 4 bases and at J to 3 bases, leaving 6 bases not matched to a gene. The CDR3 reads CASSTPGTSGSYEQYF. The CDR3 DNA reads as TGTGCCAGCAGCACCCCCGGGACTAGCGGGAGCTACGAGCAGTACTTC.

The chain couples TRBV5-4 to TRBJ2-5; D is ambiguous. The CDR3 is 13 amino acids. Deletions cut 5 bases from V and 1 base from J, with 9 bases between. Germline-derived CDR1 and CDR2 are SGHNT and YYREEE (reference sequence). CDR3 residues: CASSPQSQETQYF. The CDR3 bases are TGTGCCAGCAGTCCACAAAGCCAAGAGACCCAGTACTTC.

J is TRBJ2-7 and V is TRBV5-1; the match to TRBD1 covers 10 bases. This CDR3 contains 15 residues. From germline, CDR1 is SGHRS and CDR2 YFSETQ. After removal of 4 bases from V and 6 bases from J, the junction contained 10 bases not matched to a gene. The CDR3 DNA reads TGCGCCAGCAGCAAAACAGGACAGGGGGAGTCCGAGCAGTACTTC. Protein: CASSKTGQGESEQYF.

Only one count was recorded for this clone. This chain links TRBV7-9 with TRBJ2-5; D perhaps matches TRBD1 (6 bases). Trimming removed 6 bases at V and 4 bases at J, with 18 bases between. The CDR3 length is 15 residues. Germline V CDR1 and CDR2: SEHNR, FQNEAQ (reference sequence). The CDR3 protein is CASRPELQGSETQYF. The CDR3 bases are TGTGCCAGCAGACCTGAGCTACAGGGTTCAGAGACCCAGTACTTC.

This clone has only a few counts. V is TRBV5-1 and J is TRBJ2-3, with D perhaps matching TRBD1 (6 bases). The V gene's germline CDR1 is SGHRS and CDR2 YFSETQ. The V gene lost 0 bases and the J gene lost 6 bases, with 20 bases spanning the gap. The CDR3 is made up of 17 amino acids. CDR3 protein: CASSLAWTLHRGDTQYF. For the CDR3, the DNA is TGCGCCAGCAGCTTGGCGTGGACCCTCCATAGGGGGGATACGCAGTATTTT.

This clone was counted a few times. The chain has TRBV7-8 and TRBJ2-7; no definite D call. The length of the CDR3 is 16 residues. The V gene's germline CDR1 is SGHVS and CDR2 FQNEAQ. Trimming left V 5 bases short and J 0 bases short, with 17 bases between. The CDR3 DNA sequence: TGTGCCAGCAGCACCGGACCGTTTGGGGTCTCCTACGAGCAGTACTTC. Its protein is CASSTGPFGVSYEQYF.

This CDR3 is CASSLLPAGRHEQYF. CDR3 nucleotides: TGTGCCAGCAGTTTATTGCCAGCGGGACGCCACGAGCAGTACTTC. The chain is built from TRBV27 and TRBJ2-7, with 7 positions matching TRBD2. This CDR3 region has 15 residues. Germline V lookup: CDR1 MNHEY, CDR2 SMNVEV (reference sequence). V was clipped by 1 base and J by 5 bases; unmatched bases: 8.

The table lists this clone with a few counts. The V call is TRBV18, the J call TRBJ1-2; D gene ambiguous. CDR1 and CDR2 from the germline V gene are KGHSH and LQKENI. The CDR3 has 14 residues. Trimming left V 2 bases short and J 0 bases short, with 7 bases between. Here the CDR3 reads CASSPRQANYGYTF. The CDR3 bases are TGTGCCAGCTCACCAAGGCAAGCTAACTATGGCTACACCTTC.

This clone was counted only a few times. The V and J genes are TRBV6-5 and TRBJ2-1; 7 positions agree with TRBD2. The CDR3 runs to 14 residues. The junction had 9 bases not matched to a gene; V was cut back by 7 bases and J by 6 bases. Per the germline V gene, CDR1 is MNHEY and CDR2 is SVGAGI. CDR3 sequence: CASTPGLAVNEQFF. The CDR3 DNA follows: TGTGCCAGCACACCCGGCCTAGCGGTCAATGAGCAGTTCTTC.

The chain joins TRBV27 to TRBJ1-1, with a possible D match to TRBD1 (5 bases). CDR1 MNHEY and CDR2 SMNVEV come from the germline V gene (reference sequence). The CDR3 runs 17 residues. The V gene lost 5 bases and the J gene lost 2 bases, with 21 bases spanning the gap. The CDR3 is CASSTKYPSGGNTEAFF. The DNA of the CDR3 is TGTGCCAGCAGTACAAAATATCCGTCCGGGGGAAACACTGAAGCTTTCTTT.

This chain uses TRBV14 with TRBJ2-1; TRBD2 matches at 14 bases. CDR3 length: 16 amino acids. Germline-derived CDR1 and CDR2 are SGHDN and FVKESK. The junction had 3 bases not matched to a gene; V was cut back by 0 bases and J by 8 bases. This chain's CDR3 is CASSQEVGLAGDEQFF. The CDR3 DNA follows: TGTGCCAGCAGCCAAGAGGTGGGACTAGCGGGAGATGAGCAGTTCTTC.

This chain connects TRBV4-3 to TRBJ2-2; 7 bases are a match to TRBD2. The J segment lost 4 bases and the V segment lost 1 base, leaving 6 bases of the junction unmatched. The CDR3 consists of 16 residues. Germline values: CDR1 LGHNA, CDR2 YSLEER. The CDR3 here is CASSQGRGRGTGELFF. CDR3 nucleotide sequence: TGCGCCAGCAGCCAAGGGCGCGGGAGAGGCACCGGGGAGCTGTTTTTT.

The chain couples TRBV23-1 to TRBJ2-6; D gene ambiguous. TRBV23-1 is assigned to the ORF class and has an uncertain function. V was trimmed by 3 bases and J by 0 bases, leaving 12 bases between them. This CDR3 is built from 17 residues. The CDR3: CASSHLSWGSGANVLTF. In DNA, the CDR3 is TGCGCCAGCAGTCACCTATCATGGGGCTCTGGGGCCAACGTCCTGACTTTC.

The J gene is TRBJ2-1, the V gene TRBV13, with D uncertain. The CDR3 has 11 amino acids. Germline-derived CDR1 and CDR2 are PRHDT and FYEKMQ (reference sequence). Between the trimmed V and J ends, which lost 5 bases and 9 bases, there was a span of 8 bases. The CDR3 bases are TGTGCCAGCAGCGCGACATTTGAGCAGTTCTTC. Translated: CASSATFEQFF.

The chain joins TRBV5-5 to TRBJ1-2; D is uncertain. Trimming cost V 1 base and J 2 bases, with 21 bases left between them. The CDR3 runs to 18 residues. The germline CDR1 and CDR2 sequences are SGHKS and YYEKEE (reference sequence). CDR3 nucleotides: TGTGCCAGCAGCTTGCTCTGGGCAGGCGCCTCGGAGAACTATGGCTACACCTTC. Protein product: CASSLLWAGASENYGYTF.

V usage is TRBV7-3 and J usage is TRBJ2-1; 13 nucleotides match TRBD2. The J segment lost 3 bases and the V segment lost 0 bases, leaving 2 bases of the junction unmatched. CDR3 length equals 17 residues. CDR1 SGHTA and CDR2 FQGTGA come from the germline V gene. Written as DNA, the CDR3 is TGTGCCAGCAGCTTAACGGGACTAGCGGGGTACTACAATGAGCAGTTCTTC. Protein: CASSLTGLAGYYNEQFF.

The chain combines TRBV5-6 with TRBJ2-5; the D gene is possibly TRBD1 (6 bases). From germline, CDR1 is SGHDT and CDR2 YYEEEE. Trimming removed 0 bases at V and 3 bases at J, with 12 bases between. The CDR3 spans 15 residues. DNA of the CDR3: TGTGCCAGCAGCTTGGCCACGACAGGAGAAGAGACCCAGTACTTC. Translated: CASSLATTGEETQYF.

The chain couples TRBV19 to TRBJ2-4, with D hard to call. Trimming pared 1 base from V and 0 bases from J, leaving 4 bases between. The CDR3 runs to 14 residues. Germline V gives CDR1 LNHDA, CDR2 SQIVND (reference sequence). CDR3 amino acids: CASSIAGAKNIQYF. In DNA form, the CDR3 reads TGTGCCAGTAGTATAGCGGGAGCCAAAAACATTCAGTACTTC. Supplemented by reference TRBV19 and TRBJ2-4, the full variable domain reads DGGITQSPKYLFRKEGQNVTLSCEQNLNHDAMYWYRQDPGQGLRLIYYSQIVNDFQKGDIAEGYSVSREKKESFPLTVTSAQKNPTAFYLCASSIAGAKNIQYFGAGTRLSVL.

V is TRBV9 and J is TRBJ2-5; TRBD1 matches 8 bases. The ends lost 4 bases at V and 1 base at J; junction bases unmatched: 6. CDR3 size: 15 residues. The germline CDR1 and CDR2 sequences are SGDLS and YYNGEE. The chain's CDR3 is CASSPWTGSQETQYF. The CDR3 DNA reads TGTGCCAGCAGCCCTTGGACAGGGTCCCAAGAGACCCAGTACTTC.

This clone was seen a handful of times. The V call is TRBV25-1, the J call TRBJ2-1; D gene ambiguous. CDR1 is MGHDK, CDR2 SYGVNS, per germline. V lost 1 base, J lost 8 bases, and 6 bases lay in between. This CDR3 contains 12 residues. This chain's CDR3 is CASSESRDEQFF. The CDR3 DNA sequence: TGTGCCAGCAGTGAATCTCGGGATGAGCAGTTCTTC.